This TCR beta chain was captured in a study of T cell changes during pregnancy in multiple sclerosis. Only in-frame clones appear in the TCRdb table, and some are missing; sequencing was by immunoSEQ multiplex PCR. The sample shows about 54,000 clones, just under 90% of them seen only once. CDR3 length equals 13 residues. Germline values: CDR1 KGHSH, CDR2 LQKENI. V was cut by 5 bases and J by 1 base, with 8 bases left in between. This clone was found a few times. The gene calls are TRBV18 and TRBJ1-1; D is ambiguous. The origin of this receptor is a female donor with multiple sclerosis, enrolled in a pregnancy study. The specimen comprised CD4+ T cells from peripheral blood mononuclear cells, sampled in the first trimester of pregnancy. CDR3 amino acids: CASSGQENTEAFF. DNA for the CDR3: TGTGCCAGCTCAGGGCAGGAGAACACTGAAGCTTTCTTT.